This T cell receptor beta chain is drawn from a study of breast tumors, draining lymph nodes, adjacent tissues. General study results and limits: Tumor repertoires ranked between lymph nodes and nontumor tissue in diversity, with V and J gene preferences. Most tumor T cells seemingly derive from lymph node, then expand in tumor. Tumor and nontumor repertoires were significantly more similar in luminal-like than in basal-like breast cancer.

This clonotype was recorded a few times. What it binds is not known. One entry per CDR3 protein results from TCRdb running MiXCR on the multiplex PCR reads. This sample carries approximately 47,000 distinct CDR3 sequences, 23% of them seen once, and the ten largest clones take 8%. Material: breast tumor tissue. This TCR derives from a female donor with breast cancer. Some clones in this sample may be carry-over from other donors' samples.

As DNA, the CDR3 is TGTGCCAGCGGCTCTTTTAGGGGCCACAATGAGCAGTTCTTC. Its translation is CASGSFRGHNEQFF. This chain uses TRBV28 with TRBJ2-1, with a weak D call TRBD1 (5 bases). The CDR3 sequence is 14 residues long. Per germline, CDR1 MDHEN and CDR2 SYDVKM. The ends were cut back, 8 bases at V and 5 bases at J, with 16 bases in the middle. Full variable domain (rest looked up from reference TRBV28 and TRBJ2-1): DVKVTQSSRYLVKRTGEKVFLECVQDMDHENMFWYRQDPGLGLRLIYFSYDVKMKEKGDIPEGYSVSREKKERFSLILESASTNQTSMYLCASGSFRGHNEQFFGPGTRLTVL.